This passage covers 22 T cell receptor beta chains from one sample sequenced in a study of Ad26.COV2.S vaccination and SARS-CoV-2 variants. Produced via immunoSEQ multiplex PCR; TCRdb's table is partial and in-frame only. The sample gives 380,000 or so clones, less than 90% of which show up once; 6.4% is in the top ten. Treatment reported: around 19 received Ad26.COV2.S at low or high dose, single or two shots; roughly five received placebo; per-sample allocation not given. Samples came from day 63 after the first vaccine or placebo injection. The sample in question was peripheral blood, obtained in a trial of Ad26.COV2.S vaccine versus placebo. The source is a person between 18 and 60 years old who received the Ad26.COV2.S COVID-19 vaccine or a placebo.

J is TRBJ2-2 and V is TRBV18; 7 nucleotides align to TRBD1. The germline CDR1 and CDR2 sequences are KGHSH and LQKENI. The CDR3 contains 15 residues. V was pared by 7 bases and J by 1 base, with 6 bases of the junction left unmatched. The chain's CDR3 is CASYTGQRNTGELFF. The CDR3 nucleotides read TGTGCCAGCTACACGGGACAGAGGAACACCGGGGAGCTGTTTTTT.

V gene TRBV6-6 combines with J gene TRBJ2-7; D assignment may be TRBD1 or TRBD2 (6 bases each). Trimming stripped 7 bases from V and 3 bases from J, with 19 bases between. Germline CDR1 and CDR2: MNHNY and SVGAGI (reference sequence). This CDR3 contains 15 residues. CDR3 amino acids: CASTQPEGVVYEQYF. The CDR3 DNA reads TGTGCCAGCACTCAACCGGAGGGGGTAGTCTACGAGCAGTACTTC.

This chain links TRBV7-3 with TRBJ1-1; maybe TRBD1 (5 bases). The CDR3 runs to 12 residues. Trimming removed 4 bases from V and 2 bases from J, with 5 bases in between. Germline CDR1 reads SGHTA; CDR2 reads FQGTGA. DNA of the CDR3: TGTGCCAGCAGCTGGGACAACACTGAAGCTTTCTTT. It encodes CASSWDNTEAFF.

The chain carries TRBV3-1 (or the pseudogene TRBV3-2) and TRBJ2-7, with unresolved D. The germline V gene has CDR1 LGHDT and CDR2 YNNKEL (reference sequence). With 0 bases removed from V and 3 bases from J, the gap between germline ends came to 15 bases. The CDR3 is 16 amino acids. The CDR3 DNA sequence: TGTGCCAGCAGCCAAGATCAGGTGGGCGGTTACTACGAGCAGTACTTC. Protein product: CASSQDQVGGYYEQYF.

The chain employs TRBV18 and TRBJ1-1; TRBD1 matches at 8 bases. V was clipped by 5 bases and J by 3 bases; unmatched bases: 2. CDR1 is KGHSH and CDR2 is LQKENI in the germline V gene. CDR3 length: 13 amino acids. The CDR3 loop reads CASSGQGDTEAFF. Here the CDR3 DNA reads TGTGCCAGCTCAGGACAGGGAGACACTGAAGCTTTCTTT.

The chain links TRBV9 to TRBJ1-2; 7 bases fit TRBD1. From germline, CDR1 is SGDLS and CDR2 YYNGEE. V gave up 3 bases and J gave up 0 bases; unmatched junction bases: 5. This CDR3 is 15 amino acids long. The CDR3 sequence is CASSDGTATNYGYTF. The CDR3 region has the DNA TGTGCCAGCAGCGACGGGACAGCAACTAACTATGGCTACACCTTC.

This clone turned up a few times. The chain links TRBV19 to TRBJ2-7; either TRBD1 or TRBD2 may supply D (5 bases each). V was shortened by 5 bases and J by 7 bases, with 18 bases between the two germline ends. Germline V CDR1 and CDR2: LNHDA, SQIVND (reference sequence). The CDR3 has 14 amino acids. CDR3 amino acids: CASSVGASGVEQYF. As DNA, the CDR3 is TGTGCCAGTAGTGTCGGGGCGAGCGGCGTGGAGCAGTACTTC.

The genes are TRBV6-2 or TRBV6-3 and TRBJ2-5; 8 bases fit TRBD1. Per the germline V gene, CDR1 is MNHEY and CDR2 is SVGEGT. The CDR3 runs to 15 residues. V was pared by 5 bases and J by 1 base, with 6 bases of the junction left unmatched. The CDR3 loop reads CASSPQTGVQETQYF. The CDR3 coding sequence is TGTGCCAGCAGTCCCCAGACAGGGGTCCAAGAGACCCAGTACTTC.

The CDR3 DNA is TGTGCCGGGTCGGCCGGGACAGGGGACTACGAGCAGTACTTC. Translating gives CAGSAGTGDYEQYF. The chain couples TRBV5-6 to TRBJ2-7, with TRBD1 matching over 10 bases. Trimming at V came to 10 bases and at J to 3 bases, leaving 10 bases not matched to a gene. There are 14 residues in the CDR3. Germline CDR1 SGHDT, CDR2 YYEEEE.

In its sample, this clone was seen once. J is TRBJ2-1 and V is TRBV7-2, with a tentative D call TRBD2 (6 bases). The V gene's germline CDR1 is SGHTA and CDR2 FQGNSA. This CDR3 comprises 14 residues. V was cut by 4 bases and J by 2 bases, with 9 bases left in between. CDR3 DNA sequence: TGTGCCAGCAGCTACGGGGGTACCTACAATGAGCAGTTCTTC. Translation gives CASSYGGTYNEQFF.

CDR3 sequence: CASSPGTGRGGYTF. The CDR3 nucleotides read TGTGCCAGCTCACCCGGGACAGGCCGGGGGGGCTACACCTTC. This chain joins TRBV18 and TRBJ1-2; 8 bases agree with TRBD1. This CDR3 has 14 residues. CDR1 KGHSH and CDR2 LQKENI come from the germline V gene. Unmatched junction bases numbered 8, after V lost 3 bases and J lost 8 bases.

The genes are TRBV4-3 and TRBJ2-1; D is undetermined. Germline CDR1 and CDR2: LGHNA and YSLEER. The V gene lost 1 base and the J gene lost 3 bases, with 7 bases spanning the gap. This CDR3 is 14 amino acids long. CDR3 DNA sequence: TGCGCCAGCAGCCAAGCGACTCACTACAATGAGCAGTTCTTC. Residues: CASSQATHYNEQFF.

This clone was counted only a few times. The chain links TRBV6-5 to TRBJ1-5; D is unclear. This CDR3 contains 14 residues. Between the trimmed V and J ends, which lost 4 bases and 4 bases, there was a span of 11 bases. Per the germline V gene, CDR1 is MNHEY and CDR2 is SVGAGI. CDR3 nucleotides: TGTGCCAGCAGTTTGACAACACCTAATCAGCCCCAGCATTTT. It codes for CASSLTTPNQPQHF.

V gene TRBV25-1 combines with J gene TRBJ2-3, with TRBD2 identical over 7 bases. CDR3 length equals 15 residues. The V gene end was trimmed by 1 base and the J gene end by 2 bases; junction bases not matched to a gene: 3. CDR1 and CDR2 (germline): MGHDK, SYGVNS. The CDR3 DNA sequence: TGTGCCAGCAGTGAATCCGGGACTATCACAGATACGCAGTATTTT. Translation gives CASSESGTITDTQYF.

The chain links TRBV7-8 to TRBJ2-7, with D perhaps matching TRBD1 (5 bases). Germline CDR1 is SGHVS and CDR2 is FQNEAQ. The CDR3 totals 14 residues. Deletions cut 3 bases from V and 1 base from J, with 10 bases between. The CDR3 sequence is CASSFDRKSYEQYF. CDR3 DNA: TGTGCCAGCAGCTTCGACAGAAAATCCTACGAGCAGTACTTC.

Only one count was recorded for this clone. The chain carries TRBV6-2 or TRBV6-3 and TRBJ1-6; TRBD1 agrees at 7 bases. This CDR3 region has 17 residues. The ends lost 2 bases at V and 11 bases at J; junction bases unmatched: 15. The germline V gene encodes CDR1 MNHEY and CDR2 SVGEGT. The CDR3 DNA sequence: TGTGCCAGCAGTTACCCCCACCGCCCCAGGGGGAAGGCACCCCTCCACTTT. Its protein product is CASSYPHRPRGKAPLHF.

V is TRBV28 and J is TRBJ2-7; 7 nucleotides align to TRBD2. Germline trimming cut 6 bases from V and 0 bases from J; bases unmatched to any gene: 8. This CDR3 comprises 15 residues. The germline gives CDR1 MDHEN, CDR2 SYDVKM. The CDR3 spells CASSAWGGYSYEQYF. The CDR3 nucleotides are TGTGCCAGCAGCGCCTGGGGGGGGTACTCCTACGAGCAGTACTTC.

The V call is TRBV6-2 or TRBV6-3, the J call TRBJ2-1, with 7 bases lining up with TRBD2. Germline values: CDR1 MNHEY, CDR2 SVGEGT. The CDR3 loop spans 17 amino acids. The ends lost 5 bases at V and 4 bases at J; junction bases unmatched: 14. The DNA of the CDR3 is TGTGCCAGCAGTCCGCGGTTTATTTCCGGGGGGTACAATGAGCAGTTCTTC. Its translation: CASSPRFISGGYNEQFF.

V is TRBV18 and J is TRBJ1-6, with TRBD1 matching over 7 bases. There are 15 residues in the CDR3. CDR1 and CDR2 (germline): KGHSH, LQKENI. V lost 6 bases, J lost 7 bases, and 9 bases stayed unmatched. The CDR3 reads CASSPPNRGNSPLHF. The CDR3 DNA reads TGTGCCAGCTCCCCTCCGAACAGGGGCAATTCACCCCTCCACTTT.

J is TRBJ1-1 and V is TRBV6-2 or TRBV6-3; no definite D call. In germline, CDR1 is MNHEY, CDR2 SVGEGT. This CDR3 comprises 13 residues. V was pared by 2 bases and J by 10 bases, with 14 bases between. CDR3 in amino acids: CASSYARTSGAFF. In DNA, the CDR3 is TGTGCCAGCAGTTACGCCCGGACGAGTGGAGCTTTCTTT.

CDR3 in amino acids: CASSLGFPGQGNYGYTF. In DNA, the CDR3 is TGCGCCAGCAGCTTGGGTTTCCCGGGACAGGGGAACTATGGCTACACCTTC. J is TRBJ1-2 and V is TRBV5-1; 10 positions match TRBD1. Germline assignment: CDR1 SGHRS and CDR2 YFSETQ. V shed 0 bases and J 2 bases; nucleotides not matched to a gene: 7. This CDR3 is 17 amino acids long.

The chain couples TRBV20-1 to TRBJ2-1; the D is unclear. Germline V CDR1 and CDR2: DFQATT, SNEGSKA (reference sequence). Trimming left V 3 bases short and J 0 bases short, with 9 bases between. The CDR3 has 14 residues. Written as DNA, the CDR3 is TGCAGTGCTAGTCTACTTAGCTCCTACAATGAGCAGTTCTTC. As protein: CSASLLSSYNEQFF.